This T cell receptor (beta chain) was retrieved from a study of blood T cells in healthy people across ages. The CDR3 totals 14 residues. CDR1 SGHKS and CDR2 YYEKEE come from the germline V gene (reference sequence). V dropped 3 bases and J dropped 7; count of bases not matched to a gene: 8. Combining a sample-barcoded 5' primer with a J-beta primer mix, a second PCR ran for roughly 7 to 12 cycles. TCRdb reprocessed the 5' RACE reads with MiXCR, giving one entry per CDR3 protein. The table lists about 560,000 distinct CDR3 sequences, about 26% of them singletons. The sample was also reused in another study, on T cells of mothers and their children.

This receptor was identified in a boy aged 2-15 years in good health. The sequencing input was blood. The rearrangement links TRBV5-5 to TRBJ1-1, with 8 nucleotides matching TRBD1. The CDR3 region is CASSSAVGTGEAFF. CDR3 coding DNA: TGTGCCAGCAGCTCGGCCGTTGGGACAGGTGAAGCTTTCTTT.